This entry concerns a single T cell receptor (beta chain). The record originates from a study of blood T cells in healthy people across ages. It was with a sample-barcoded 5' primer and a J-beta primer mix that a second PCR of about 6 to 11 cycles was run. Each CDR3 protein gets one entry after TCRdb re-called the 5' RACE reads with MiXCR. The sample yields about 1.6 million distinct CDR3 sequences, roughly 30% seen once. The CDR3 totals 14 residues. Per germline, CDR1 DFQATT and CDR2 SNEGSKA (reference sequence). Trimming left V 6 bases short and J 5 bases short, with 17 bases between. V is TRBV20-1 and J is TRBJ2-1; weak D call: TRBD2 (7 bases). This TCR was recovered from a woman aged 30 to 39 in good health. Sequenced: blood. The CDR3 is CSAARGGLNNEQFF. DNA of the CDR3: TGCAGTGCCGCACGCGGGGGCTTAAACAATGAGCAGTTCTTC.